Below are 27 T cell receptor beta chains sequenced from a single sample in a study of cytomegalovirus exposure and HLA in healthy donors. A multiplex PCR was run with 60 Vbeta primers and 13 Jbeta primers. The assay was immunoSEQ multiplex PCR, and TCRdb's table has in-frame clones only and misses some. The sample shows about 200,000 clones, more than 65% of them seen only once. Sequencing input: PBMCs. The receptor set was obtained from a woman younger than 45 in good health and CMV-seronegative.

This clone was seen only a few times. CDR3: CASSQPRKVVGNEQFF. The CDR3 coding sequence is TGTGCCAGCAGCCAACCGCGGAAGGTCGTAGGCAATGAGCAGTTCTTC. The genes are TRBV11-2 and TRBJ2-1; unclear D gene. From germline, CDR1 is SGHAT and CDR2 FQNNGV. V was pared by 5 bases and J by 6 bases, with 20 bases between. The CDR3 covers 16 residues.

The genes are TRBV9 and TRBJ2-2, with D unclear. Trimming left V 4 bases short and J 6 bases short, with 7 bases between. Germline CDR1 is SGDLS and CDR2 is YYNGEE. There are 12 residues in the CDR3. The chain's CDR3 is CASSPSPGELFF. In nucleotides, the CDR3 is TGTGCCAGCAGCCCCAGTCCCGGGGAGCTGTTTTTT.

The rearrangement links TRBV6-6 to TRBJ2-7; 10 bases are a match to TRBD1. The germline CDR1 and CDR2 sequences are MNHNY and SVGAGI (reference sequence). Losses at the gene ends were 6 bases for V and 4 bases for J; bases not matched to a gene: 6. This CDR3 has 14 amino acids. This chain's CDR3 is CASSLPGQGYEQYF. The CDR3 DNA sequence: TGTGCCAGCAGCTTACCGGGACAGGGGTACGAGCAGTACTTC.

This chain uses TRBV7-3 with TRBJ1-1; TRBD1 aligns across 8 bases. The V and J ends lost 5 bases and 4 bases, in that order; junction bases with no gene match: 3. This CDR3 contains 13 residues. Germline V gene data show CDR1 as SGHTA and CDR2 as FQGTGA. The CDR3 region is CASSLDRGTEAFF. CDR3 nucleotides: TGTGCCAGCAGCCTCGACAGGGGCACTGAAGCTTTCTTT. The complete variable domain, with remaining parts taken from reference TRBV7-3 and TRBJ1-1, reads GAGVSQTPSNKVTEKGKYVELRCDPISGHTALYWYRQSLGQGPEFLIYFQGTGAADDSGLPNDRFFAVRPEGSVSTLKIQRTERGDSAVYLCASSLDRGTEAFFGQGTRLTVV.

This chain joins TRBV19 and TRBJ2-3; possibly TRBD2 for D (5 bases). Germline CDR1 LNHDA, CDR2 SQIVND (reference sequence). Trimming cost V 9 bases and J 2 bases, with 12 bases left between them. The CDR3 length is 13 residues. Here the CDR3 DNA reads TGTGCCAGCGAGGACTCATTCACAGATACGCAGTATTTT. It encodes CASEDSFTDTQYF.

The chain is built from TRBV9 and TRBJ2-7; TRBD1 matches 10 bases. V gave up 2 bases and J gave up 4 bases; unmatched junction bases: 9. The CDR3 is 16 residues long. Germline-derived CDR1 and CDR2 are SGDLS and YYNGEE. CDR3 protein: CASSVSGGQGRYEQYF. In nucleotides, the CDR3 is TGTGCCAGCAGCGTCAGTGGGGGACAGGGGAGGTACGAGCAGTACTTC.

This rearrangement joins TRBV9 to TRBJ1-2; 8 nucleotides align to TRBD1. In germline, CDR1 is SGDLS, CDR2 YYNGEE. The CDR3 covers 15 residues. Unmatched junction bases numbered 9, after V lost 0 bases and J lost 8 bases. The CDR3 reads CASSVGVQGAWGYTF. As DNA, the CDR3 is TGTGCCAGCAGCGTAGGTGTCCAGGGGGCGTGGGGCTACACCTTC.

On this clone itself: Relative to the germline gene, one junction end is altered; a read error may explain this. The J gene is TRBJ2-5, the V gene TRBV2, with a tentative D call TRBD2 (5 bases). CDR1 is SNHLY and CDR2 is FYNNEI in the germline V gene. The CDR3 runs to 12 residues. CDR3 sequence: CASSPSERVADF. DNA of the CDR3: TGTGCCAGCAGTCCCTCCGAGAGGGTTGCAGACTTC.

The chain links TRBV14 to TRBJ1-1; D might be TRBD1 (5 bases). This CDR3 has 14 amino acids. V gave up 1 base and J gave up 11 bases, with 17 bases separating them. Germline CDR1 is SGHDN and CDR2 is FVKESK. CDR3 region: CASSQVPWGGGAFF. In DNA form, the CDR3 reads TGTGCCAGCAGCCAAGTGCCCTGGGGGGGAGGCGCTTTCTTT.

The V gene is TRBV7-2, the J gene TRBJ2-3, with TRBD2 matching over 10 bases. The germline V gene has CDR1 SGHTA and CDR2 FQGNSA. V was pared by 4 bases and J by 1 base, with 5 bases of the junction left unmatched. The CDR3 is 16 residues long. The CDR3 sequence: CASSYPGLAGTDTQYF. CDR3 sequence (DNA): TGTGCCAGCAGCTACCCCGGACTAGCGGGCACAGATACGCAGTATTTT.

The CDR3 loop is CASSLIPGGSKGYTF. CDR3 coding DNA: TGTGCCAGCAGCTTAATTCCCGGAGGATCCAAAGGCTACACCTTC. V gene TRBV5-4 combines with J gene TRBJ1-2; D is unresolved. CDR1 is SGHNT, CDR2 YYREEE, per germline (reference sequence). The CDR3 length is 15 residues. Trimming shortened V by 2 bases and J by 8 bases, and 19 bases separated the two germline ends.

The chain joins TRBV19 to TRBJ2-1; 7 bases are shared with TRBD2. Germline-derived CDR1 and CDR2 are LNHDA and SQIVND (reference sequence). The V segment lost 7 bases and the J segment 4 bases; nucleotides outside the gene matches: 4. The CDR3 is 13 residues long. CDR3 sequence reads: CASTPAGYNEQFF. The DNA of the CDR3 is TGTGCCAGTACGCCAGCGGGGTACAATGAGCAGTTCTTC.

This chain joins TRBV11-1 and TRBJ2-3; 9 positions match TRBD1. Per the germline V gene, CDR1 is SGHAT and CDR2 is FQDESV (reference sequence). The CDR3 extends over 15 amino acids. The V gene end was trimmed by 3 bases and the J gene end by 4 bases; junction bases not matched to a gene: 5. CDR3 coding DNA: TGTGCCAGCAGCTTTACAGGGGGCGACCCAGATACGCAGTATTTT. Protein: CASSFTGGDPDTQYF.

V usage is TRBV4-1 and J usage is TRBJ2-2; 8 bases agree with TRBD1. Per germline, CDR1 MGHRA and CDR2 YSYEKL. V shed 5 bases, J shed 4 bases, and the junction held 15 bases outside the gene matches. The CDR3 has 18 residues. CDR3 residues: CASSFRQGRTPGTGELFF. The CDR3 bases are TGCGCCAGCAGCTTTCGACAGGGGCGCACCCCGGGCACCGGGGAGCTGTTTTTT.

This clone turned up a few times. The genes are TRBV7-3 and TRBJ2-3; D might be TRBD2 (5 bases). V dropped 5 bases and J dropped 3 bases, with 9 bases sitting between them. Germline V gives CDR1 SGHTA, CDR2 FQGTGA. The CDR3 length is 13 residues. The CDR3 is CASSRGLTDTQYF. The CDR3 nucleotides are TGTGCCAGCAGCCGGGGATTAACAGATACGCAGTATTTT.

The chain recombines TRBV6-5 with TRBJ2-7; D is perhaps TRBD1 (5 bases). The V gene lost 2 bases and the J gene lost 4 bases, with 15 bases spanning the gap. The length of the CDR3 is 15 residues. Germline V gene data show CDR1 as MNHEY and CDR2 as SVGAGI. The CDR3 is CASSYGFAGIYEQYF. In DNA form, the CDR3 reads TGTGCCAGCAGTTACGGGTTCGCAGGGATATACGAGCAGTACTTC.

The rearrangement uses TRBV5-1 and TRBJ2-1; the match to TRBD2 covers 9 bases. Germline CDR1 SGHRS, CDR2 YFSETQ. The CDR3 length is 15 residues. J gave up 4 bases and V 1 base, and 3 bases lay outside the gene matches. CDR3 loop: CASSLRLAGYNEQFF. The CDR3 nucleotides are TGCGCCAGCAGCTTGCGGCTAGCGGGATACAATGAGCAGTTCTTC. The variable domain in full, completed from reference TRBV5-1 and TRBJ2-1, reads KAGVTQTPRYLIKTRGQQVTLSCSPISGHRSVSWYQQTPGQGLQFLFEYFSETQRNKGNFPGRFSGRQFSNSRSEMNVSTLELGDSALYLCASSLRLAGYNEQFFGPGTRLTVL.

This clone has just a few counts. V gene TRBV15 combines with J gene TRBJ2-2; 8 bases align to TRBD1. The V gene end was trimmed by 5 bases and the J gene end by 2 bases; junction bases not matched to a gene: 7. Germline CDR1 and CDR2: LNHNV and YYDKDF (reference sequence). The CDR3 extends over 16 amino acids. The CDR3 DNA is TGTGCCACCAGCCCTACGACAGGGGACAACACCGGGGAGCTGTTTTTT. Protein sequence: CATSPTTGDNTGELFF.

The chain joins TRBV9 to TRBJ2-1; 14 nucleotides line up with TRBD2. The V segment lost 3 bases and the J segment 6 bases; nucleotides outside the gene matches: 5. Germline V gene data show CDR1 as SGDLS and CDR2 as YYNGEE. The CDR3 length is 16 residues. This CDR3 is CASSARLAGGPNEQFF. The CDR3 DNA is TGTGCCAGCAGCGCCCGACTAGCGGGGGGGCCCAATGAGCAGTTCTTC.

This chain links TRBV7-2 with TRBJ2-5, with TRBD2 matching over 8 bases. This CDR3 has 15 amino acids. V gave up 5 bases and J gave up 4 bases; unmatched junction bases: 9. The germline CDR1 and CDR2 sequences are SGHTA and FQGNSA. CDR3 sequence reads: CASSPRWSGRETQYF. The CDR3 bases are TGTGCCAGCAGCCCCCGGTGGAGCGGGAGAGAGACCCAGTACTTC.

J is TRBJ2-3 and V is TRBV19; 7 bases match TRBD1. Germline V CDR1 and CDR2: LNHDA, SQIVND (reference sequence). This CDR3 region has 16 residues. J gave up 2 bases and V 4 bases, and 9 bases lay outside the gene matches. The CDR3 nucleotides read TGTGCCAGTAGTAAAGAGGGACAGCCGAACACAGATACGCAGTATTTT. Its protein product is CASSKEGQPNTDTQYF.

Only one count was recorded for this clone. The CDR3 loop reads CASSDGTPTDTQYF. CDR3 nucleotides: TGTGCCAGCAGTGACGGGACTCCGACAGATACGCAGTATTTT. V is TRBV6-4 and J is TRBJ2-3, with a weak D call TRBD2 (6 bases). This CDR3 has 14 residues. V dropped 2 bases and J dropped 3 bases, with 9 bases sitting between them. CDR1 MRHNA and CDR2 SNTAGT come from the germline V gene.

The CDR3 bases are TGTGCCAGCTCACTGGGCGGTGGACTAGCGGGGCCGAACACCGGGGAGCTGTTTTTT. This gives the protein CASSLGGGLAGPNTGELFF. This chain links TRBV18 with TRBJ2-2, with 12 bases lining up with TRBD2. V was pared by 4 bases and J by 0 bases, with 9 bases of the junction left unmatched. The CDR3 has 19 amino acids. Germline V CDR1 and CDR2: KGHSH, LQKENI.

This rearrangement joins TRBV6-1 to TRBJ1-5; 7 nucleotides agree with TRBD1. Germline V gene data show CDR1 as MNHNS and CDR2 as SASEGT. Trimming removed 4 bases from V and 5 bases from J; junction bases left unmatched: 2. The CDR3 covers 13 residues. DNA for the CDR3: TGTGCCAGCAGTGTAGACAGGGATCAGCCCCAGCATTTT. Protein sequence: CASSVDRDQPQHF.

V is TRBV5-4 and J is TRBJ2-3; a possible D gene is TRBD1 (5 bases). Trimming removed 5 bases at V and 3 bases at J, with 13 bases between. This CDR3 has 14 residues. From germline, CDR1 is SGHNT and CDR2 YYREEE (reference sequence). The CDR3 DNA reads TGTGCCAGCAGGGGGCTGGCGAGGACAGATACGCAGTATTTT. This sequence encodes CASRGLARTDTQYF.

The sample holds one count of this clone. The chain recombines TRBV6-6 with TRBJ2-2, with D possibly matching TRBD2 (5 bases). CDR3 length: 15 amino acids. CDR1 is MNHNY and CDR2 is SVGAGI in the germline V gene (reference sequence). V lost 2 bases and J 2 bases, leaving 9 bases between the germline ends. The CDR3, as DNA: TGTGCCAGCAGTTACAGCCGGGGAAACACCGGGGAGCTGTTTTTT. Protein product: CASSYSRGNTGELFF.

The chain carries TRBV6-4 and TRBJ2-3, with D tentatively TRBD1 (6 bases). V dropped 4 bases and J dropped 4 bases, with 12 bases sitting between them. The V gene's germline CDR1 is MRHNA and CDR2 SNTAGT. The CDR3 extends over 14 amino acids. The CDR3 protein is CASSVGGHADTQYF. The CDR3 nucleotides read TGTGCCAGCAGTGTAGGGGGACACGCAGATACGCAGTATTTT.